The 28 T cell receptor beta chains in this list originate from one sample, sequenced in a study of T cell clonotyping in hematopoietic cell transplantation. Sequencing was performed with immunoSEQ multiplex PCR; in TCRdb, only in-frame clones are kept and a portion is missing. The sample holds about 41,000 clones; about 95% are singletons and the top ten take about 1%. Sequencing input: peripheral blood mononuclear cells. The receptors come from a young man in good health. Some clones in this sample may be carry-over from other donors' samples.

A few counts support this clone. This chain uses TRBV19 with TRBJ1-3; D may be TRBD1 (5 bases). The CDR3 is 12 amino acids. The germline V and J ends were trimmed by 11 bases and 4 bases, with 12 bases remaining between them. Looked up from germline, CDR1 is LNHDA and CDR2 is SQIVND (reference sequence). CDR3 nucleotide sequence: TGTGCCCGAGGGACGTACGGAAACACCATATATTTT. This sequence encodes CARGTYGNTIYF.

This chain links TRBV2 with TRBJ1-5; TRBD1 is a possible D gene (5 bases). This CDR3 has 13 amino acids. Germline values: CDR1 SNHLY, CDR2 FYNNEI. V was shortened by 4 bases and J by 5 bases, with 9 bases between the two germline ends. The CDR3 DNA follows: TGTGCCAGCAGTGGGCAGGGTGATCAGCCCCAGCATTTT. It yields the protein CASSGQGDQPQHF.

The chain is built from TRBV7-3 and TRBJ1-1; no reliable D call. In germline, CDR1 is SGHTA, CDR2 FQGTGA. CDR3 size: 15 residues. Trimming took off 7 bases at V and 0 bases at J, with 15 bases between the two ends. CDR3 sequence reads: CASTKGWLMNTEAFF. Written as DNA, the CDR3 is TGTGCCAGCACCAAGGGTTGGCTGATGAACACTGAAGCTTTCTTT.

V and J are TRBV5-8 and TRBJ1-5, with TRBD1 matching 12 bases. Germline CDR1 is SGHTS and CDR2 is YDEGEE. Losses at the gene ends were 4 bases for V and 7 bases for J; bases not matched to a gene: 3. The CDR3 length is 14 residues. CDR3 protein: CASSPGQGAQPQHF. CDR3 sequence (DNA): TGTGCCAGCAGCCCGGGACAGGGGGCACAGCCCCAGCATTTT.

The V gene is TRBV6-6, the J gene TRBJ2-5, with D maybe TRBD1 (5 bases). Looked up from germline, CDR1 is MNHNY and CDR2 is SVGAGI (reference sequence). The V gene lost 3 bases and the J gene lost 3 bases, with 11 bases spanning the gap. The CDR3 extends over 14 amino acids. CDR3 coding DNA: TGTGCCAGCAGTTATAACAGGCCCGAAGAGACCCAGTACTTC. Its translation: CASSYNRPEETQYF.

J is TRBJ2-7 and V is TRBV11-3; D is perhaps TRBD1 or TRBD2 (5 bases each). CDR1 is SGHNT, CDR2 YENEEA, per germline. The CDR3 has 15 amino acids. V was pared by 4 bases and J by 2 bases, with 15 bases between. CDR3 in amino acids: CASSSGWGWAYEQYF. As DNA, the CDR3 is TGTGCCAGCAGCTCCGGCTGGGGGTGGGCCTACGAGCAGTACTTC. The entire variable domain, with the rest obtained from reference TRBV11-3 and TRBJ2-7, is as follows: EAGVVQSPRYKIIEKKQPVAFWCNPISGHNTLYWYLQNLGQGPELLIRYENEEAVDDSQLPKDRFSAERLKGVDSTLKIQPAELGDSAVYLCASSSGWGWAYEQYFGPGTRLTVT.

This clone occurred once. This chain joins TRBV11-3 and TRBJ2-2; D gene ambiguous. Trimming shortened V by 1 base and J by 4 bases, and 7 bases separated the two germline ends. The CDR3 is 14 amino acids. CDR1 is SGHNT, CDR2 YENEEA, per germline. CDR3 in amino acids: CASSLGRFTGELFF. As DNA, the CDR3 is TGTGCCAGCAGCTTAGGACGTTTCACCGGGGAGCTGTTTTTT.

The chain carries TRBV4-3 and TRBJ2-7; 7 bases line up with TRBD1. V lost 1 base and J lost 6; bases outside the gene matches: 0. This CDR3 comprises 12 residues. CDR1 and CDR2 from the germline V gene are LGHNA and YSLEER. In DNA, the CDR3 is TGCGCCAGCAGCCAAGGGACAGGCGAGCAGTACTTC. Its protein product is CASSQGTGEQYF.

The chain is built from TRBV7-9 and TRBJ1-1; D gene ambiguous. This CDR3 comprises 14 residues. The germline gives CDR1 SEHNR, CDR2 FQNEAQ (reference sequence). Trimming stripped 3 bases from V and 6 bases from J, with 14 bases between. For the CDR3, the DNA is TGTGCCAGCAGCTTGACGGCACTGGACGCTGAAGCTTTCTTT. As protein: CASSLTALDAEAFF.

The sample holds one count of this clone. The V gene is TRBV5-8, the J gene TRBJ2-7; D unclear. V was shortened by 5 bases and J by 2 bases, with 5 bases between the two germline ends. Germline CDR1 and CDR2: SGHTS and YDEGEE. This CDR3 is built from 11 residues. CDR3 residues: CASSLTYEQYF. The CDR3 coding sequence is TGTGCCAGCAGTTTGACCTACGAGCAGTACTTC.

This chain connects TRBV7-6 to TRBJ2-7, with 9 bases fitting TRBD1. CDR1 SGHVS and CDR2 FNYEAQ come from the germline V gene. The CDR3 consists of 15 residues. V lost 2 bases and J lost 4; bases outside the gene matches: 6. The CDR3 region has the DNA TGTGCCAGCAGCTTACCCGGGACAGGGTCTTACGAGCAGTACTTC. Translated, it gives CASSLPGTGSYEQYF.

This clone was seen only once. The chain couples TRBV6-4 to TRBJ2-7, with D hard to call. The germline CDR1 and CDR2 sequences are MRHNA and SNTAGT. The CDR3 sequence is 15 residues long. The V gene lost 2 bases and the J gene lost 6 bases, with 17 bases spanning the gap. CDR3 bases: TGTGCCAGCAGTGACAATGATCAAGACTCCCCCGAGCAGTACTTC. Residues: CASSDNDQDSPEQYF.

The CDR3 sequence: CARDRRGGELFF. The CDR3 DNA follows: TGTGCTCGGGACAGGCGGGGCGGGGAGCTGTTTTTT. The J gene is TRBJ2-2, the V gene TRBV30; TRBD1 aligns across 8 bases. CDR1 and CDR2 (germline): GTSNPN, SVGIG (reference sequence). The CDR3 is 12 residues long.

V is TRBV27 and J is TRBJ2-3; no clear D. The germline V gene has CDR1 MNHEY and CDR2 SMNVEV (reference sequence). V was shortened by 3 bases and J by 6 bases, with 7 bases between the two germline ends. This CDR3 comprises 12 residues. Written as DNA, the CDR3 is TGTGCCAGCAGTTTCAGTGGGGATACGCAGTATTTT. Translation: CASSFSGDTQYF.

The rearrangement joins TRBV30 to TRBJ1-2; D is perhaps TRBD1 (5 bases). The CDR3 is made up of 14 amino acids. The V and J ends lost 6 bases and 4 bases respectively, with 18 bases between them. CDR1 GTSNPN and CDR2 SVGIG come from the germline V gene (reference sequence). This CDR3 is CACETTEALYGYTF. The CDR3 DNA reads TGTGCCTGCGAAACGACAGAGGCCCTCTATGGCTACACCTTC.

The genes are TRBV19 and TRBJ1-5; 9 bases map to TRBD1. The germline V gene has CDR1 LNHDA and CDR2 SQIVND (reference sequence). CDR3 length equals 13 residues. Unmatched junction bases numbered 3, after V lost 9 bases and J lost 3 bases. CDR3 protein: CASRDRVNQPQHF. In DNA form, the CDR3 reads TGTGCCAGCCGGGACAGGGTCAATCAGCCCCAGCATTTT.

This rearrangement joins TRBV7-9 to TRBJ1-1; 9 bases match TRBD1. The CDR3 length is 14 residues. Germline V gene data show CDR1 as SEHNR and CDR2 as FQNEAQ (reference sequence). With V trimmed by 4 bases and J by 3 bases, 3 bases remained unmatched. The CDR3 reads CASSSGTGYTEAFF. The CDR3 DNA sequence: TGTGCCAGCAGCTCCGGGACAGGGTACACTGAAGCTTTCTTT.

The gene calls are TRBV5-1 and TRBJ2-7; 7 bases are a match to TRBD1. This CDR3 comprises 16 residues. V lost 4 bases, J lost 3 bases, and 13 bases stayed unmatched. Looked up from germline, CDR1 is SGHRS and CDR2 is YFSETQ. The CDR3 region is CASSTNPGQKYYEQYF. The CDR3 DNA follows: TGCGCCAGCAGCACTAACCCGGGACAGAAATACTACGAGCAGTACTTC.

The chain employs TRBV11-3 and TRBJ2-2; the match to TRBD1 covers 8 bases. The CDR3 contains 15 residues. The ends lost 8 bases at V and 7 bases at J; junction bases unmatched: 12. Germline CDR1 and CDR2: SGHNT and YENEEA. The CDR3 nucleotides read TGTGCCAGCTCCCCGGGACAGGTCTATGGCGGGGAGCTGTTTTTT. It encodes CASSPGQVYGGELFF.

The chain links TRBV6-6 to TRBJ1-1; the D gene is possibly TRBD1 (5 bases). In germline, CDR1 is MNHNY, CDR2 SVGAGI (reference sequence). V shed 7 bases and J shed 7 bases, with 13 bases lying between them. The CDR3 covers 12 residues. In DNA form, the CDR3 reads TGTGCCAGCACCGATCCGGGGCGTGAAGCTTTCTTT. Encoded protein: CASTDPGREAFF.

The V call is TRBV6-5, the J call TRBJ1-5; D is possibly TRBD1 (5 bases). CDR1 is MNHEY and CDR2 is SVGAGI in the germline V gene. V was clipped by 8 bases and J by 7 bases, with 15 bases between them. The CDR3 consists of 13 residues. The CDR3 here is CASSRRGGQPQHF. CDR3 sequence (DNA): TGTGCCAGCTCGCGGAGGGGTGGGCAGCCCCAGCATTTT.

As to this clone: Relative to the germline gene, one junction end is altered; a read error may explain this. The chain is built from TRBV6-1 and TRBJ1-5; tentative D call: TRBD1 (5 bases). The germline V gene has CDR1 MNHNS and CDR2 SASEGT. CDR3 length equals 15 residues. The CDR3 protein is CASSEVWGYNQPQHF. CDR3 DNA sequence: TGTGCCAGCAGTGAAGTATGGGGGTATAATCAGCCTCAGCATTTT.

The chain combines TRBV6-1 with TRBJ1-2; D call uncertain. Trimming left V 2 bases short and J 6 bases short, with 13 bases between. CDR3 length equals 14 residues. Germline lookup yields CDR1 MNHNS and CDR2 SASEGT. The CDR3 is CASSESRAWDGYTF. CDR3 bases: TGTGCCAGCAGTGAAAGCCGGGCATGGGATGGCTACACCTTC.

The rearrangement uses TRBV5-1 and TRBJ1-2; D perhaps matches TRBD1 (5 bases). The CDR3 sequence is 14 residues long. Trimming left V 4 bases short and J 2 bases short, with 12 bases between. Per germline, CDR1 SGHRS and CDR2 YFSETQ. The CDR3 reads CASSPGTVNYGYTF. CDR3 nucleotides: TGCGCCAGCAGCCCAGGGACGGTAAACTATGGCTACACCTTC.

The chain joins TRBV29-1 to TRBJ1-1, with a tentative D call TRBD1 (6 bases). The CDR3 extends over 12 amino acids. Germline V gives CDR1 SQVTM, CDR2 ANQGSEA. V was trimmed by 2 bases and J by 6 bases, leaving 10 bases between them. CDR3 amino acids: CSVEIGGSEAFF. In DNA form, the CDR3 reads TGCAGCGTTGAAATAGGGGGGTCTGAAGCTTTCTTT.

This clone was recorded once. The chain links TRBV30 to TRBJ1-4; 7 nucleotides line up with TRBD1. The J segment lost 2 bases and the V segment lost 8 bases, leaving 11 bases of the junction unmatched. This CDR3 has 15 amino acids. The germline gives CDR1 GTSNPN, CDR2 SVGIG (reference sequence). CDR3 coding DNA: TGTGCCGGACACAGGGGATCGGGGACTAATGAAAAACTGTTTTTT. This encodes CAGHRGSGTNEKLFF.

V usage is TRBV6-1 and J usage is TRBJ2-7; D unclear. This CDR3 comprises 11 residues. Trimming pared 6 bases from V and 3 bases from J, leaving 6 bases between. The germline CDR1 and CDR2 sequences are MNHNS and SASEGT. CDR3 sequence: CASREYYEQYF. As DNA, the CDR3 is TGTGCCAGCAGGGAATACTACGAGCAGTACTTC.

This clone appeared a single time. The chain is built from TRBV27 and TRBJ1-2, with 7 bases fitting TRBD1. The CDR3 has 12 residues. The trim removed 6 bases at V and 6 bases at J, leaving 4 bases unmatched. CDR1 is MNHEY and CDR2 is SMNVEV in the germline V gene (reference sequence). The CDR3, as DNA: TGTGCCAGCAGGACAGGGTTCGATGGCTACACCTTC. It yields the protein CASRTGFDGYTF.